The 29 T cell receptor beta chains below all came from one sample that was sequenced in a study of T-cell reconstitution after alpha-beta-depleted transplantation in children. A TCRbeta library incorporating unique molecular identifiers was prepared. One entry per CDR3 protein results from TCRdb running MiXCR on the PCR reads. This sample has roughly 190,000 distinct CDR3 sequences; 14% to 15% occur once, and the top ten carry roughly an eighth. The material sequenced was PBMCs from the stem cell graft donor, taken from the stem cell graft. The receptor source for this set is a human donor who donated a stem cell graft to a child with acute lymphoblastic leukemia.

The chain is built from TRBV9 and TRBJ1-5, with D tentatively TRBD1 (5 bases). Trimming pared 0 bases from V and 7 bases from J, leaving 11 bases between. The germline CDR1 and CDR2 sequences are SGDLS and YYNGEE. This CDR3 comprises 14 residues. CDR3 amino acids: CASSVAPGLQPQHF. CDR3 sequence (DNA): TGTGCCAGCAGCGTAGCCCCAGGGCTGCAGCCCCAGCATTTT.

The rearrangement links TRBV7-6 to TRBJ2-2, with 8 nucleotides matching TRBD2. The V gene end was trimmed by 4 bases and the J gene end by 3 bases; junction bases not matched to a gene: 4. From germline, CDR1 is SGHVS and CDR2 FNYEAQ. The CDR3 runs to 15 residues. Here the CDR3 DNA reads TGTGCCAGCAGCTCCACTAGCGGACACACCGGGGAGCTGTTTTTT. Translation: CASSSTSGHTGELFF.

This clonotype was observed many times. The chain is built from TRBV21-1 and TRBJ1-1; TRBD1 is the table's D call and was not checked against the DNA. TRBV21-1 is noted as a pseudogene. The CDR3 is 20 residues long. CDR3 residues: CASSKRKGVDRGLWGTEAFF. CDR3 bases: TGTGCCAGCAGCAAAAGAAAGGGAGTGGACAGGGGGCTTTGGGGAACTGAAGCTTTCTTT.

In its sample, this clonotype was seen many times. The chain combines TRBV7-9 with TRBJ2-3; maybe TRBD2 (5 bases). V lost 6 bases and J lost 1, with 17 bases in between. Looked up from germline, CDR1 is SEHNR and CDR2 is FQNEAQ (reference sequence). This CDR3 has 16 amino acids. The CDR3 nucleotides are TGTGCCAGCAGTTCATTCGGGATTAGCGGCACAGATACGCAGTATTTT. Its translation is CASSSFGISGTDTQYF.

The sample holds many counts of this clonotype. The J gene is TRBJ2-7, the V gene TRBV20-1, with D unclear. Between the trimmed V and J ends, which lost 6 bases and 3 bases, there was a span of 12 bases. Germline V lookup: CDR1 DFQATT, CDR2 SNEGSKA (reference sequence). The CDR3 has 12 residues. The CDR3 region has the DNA TGCAGTGCCGCCGCCGGATTCTACGAGCAGTACTTC. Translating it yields CSAAAGFYEQYF.

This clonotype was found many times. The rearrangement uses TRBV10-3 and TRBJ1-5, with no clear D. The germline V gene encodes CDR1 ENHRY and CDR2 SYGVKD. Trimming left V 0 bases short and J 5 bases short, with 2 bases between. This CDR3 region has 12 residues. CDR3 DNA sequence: TGTGCCATCAGTGAGTCGCATCAGCCCCAGCATTTT. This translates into CAISESHQPQHF.

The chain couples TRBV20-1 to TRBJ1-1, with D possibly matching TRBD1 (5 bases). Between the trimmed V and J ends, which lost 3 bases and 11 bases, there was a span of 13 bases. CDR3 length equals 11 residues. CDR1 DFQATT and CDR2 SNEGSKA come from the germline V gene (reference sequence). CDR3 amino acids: CSAREGTGAFF. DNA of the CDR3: TGCAGTGCTAGGGAGGGGACGGGGGCTTTCTTT.

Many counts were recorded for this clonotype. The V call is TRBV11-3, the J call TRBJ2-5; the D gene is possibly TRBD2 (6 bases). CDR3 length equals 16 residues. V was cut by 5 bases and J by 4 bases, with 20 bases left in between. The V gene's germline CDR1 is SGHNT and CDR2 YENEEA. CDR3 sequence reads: CASSPRLVEVRETQYF. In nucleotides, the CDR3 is TGTGCCAGCAGCCCCCGACTAGTAGAAGTACGAGAGACCCAGTACTTC. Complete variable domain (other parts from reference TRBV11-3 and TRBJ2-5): EAGVVQSPRYKIIEKKQPVAFWCNPISGHNTLYWYLQNLGQGPELLIRYENEEAVDDSQLPKDRFSAERLKGVDSTLKIQPAELGDSAVYLCASSPRLVEVRETQYFGPGTRLLVL.

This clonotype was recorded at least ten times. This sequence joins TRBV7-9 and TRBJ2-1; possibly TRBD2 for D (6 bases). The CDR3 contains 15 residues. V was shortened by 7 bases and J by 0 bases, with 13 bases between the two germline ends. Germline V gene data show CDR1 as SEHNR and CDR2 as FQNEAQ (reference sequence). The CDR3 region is CASNLGGVSYNEQFF. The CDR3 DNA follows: TGTGCCAGCAACCTAGGCGGGGTCTCCTACAATGAGCAGTTCTTC.

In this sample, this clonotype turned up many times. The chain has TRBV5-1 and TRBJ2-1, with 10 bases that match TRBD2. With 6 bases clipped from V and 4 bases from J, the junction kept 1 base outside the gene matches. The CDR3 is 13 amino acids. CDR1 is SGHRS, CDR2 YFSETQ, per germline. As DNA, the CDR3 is TGCGCCAGCACTAGCGGGAGTTACAATGAGCAGTTCTTC. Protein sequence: CASTSGSYNEQFF.

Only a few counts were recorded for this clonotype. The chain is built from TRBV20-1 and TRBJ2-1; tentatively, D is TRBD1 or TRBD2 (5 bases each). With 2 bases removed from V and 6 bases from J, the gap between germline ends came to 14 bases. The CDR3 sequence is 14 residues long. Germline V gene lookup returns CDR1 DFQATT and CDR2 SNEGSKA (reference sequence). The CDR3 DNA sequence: TGCAGTGCTAGAATCAGGGCCGGGATCAATGAGCAGTTCTTC. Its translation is CSARIRAGINEQFF.

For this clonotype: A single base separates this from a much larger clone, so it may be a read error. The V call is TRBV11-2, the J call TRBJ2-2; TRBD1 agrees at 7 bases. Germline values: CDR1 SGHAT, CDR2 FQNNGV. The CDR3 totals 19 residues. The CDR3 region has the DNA TGTGCCAGCAGCTTTTCGTCCTTTACAGGGGCGAATAGTGCCGGGCAGCTGTTTTTT. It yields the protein CASSFSSFTGANSAGQLFF.

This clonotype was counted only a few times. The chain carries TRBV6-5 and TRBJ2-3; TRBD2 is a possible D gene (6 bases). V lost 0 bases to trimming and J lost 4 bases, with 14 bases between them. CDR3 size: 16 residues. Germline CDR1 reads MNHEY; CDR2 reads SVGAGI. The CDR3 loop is CASSYSKLANPDTQYF. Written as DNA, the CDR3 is TGTGCCAGCAGTTACTCGAAACTAGCTAATCCAGATACGCAGTATTTT.

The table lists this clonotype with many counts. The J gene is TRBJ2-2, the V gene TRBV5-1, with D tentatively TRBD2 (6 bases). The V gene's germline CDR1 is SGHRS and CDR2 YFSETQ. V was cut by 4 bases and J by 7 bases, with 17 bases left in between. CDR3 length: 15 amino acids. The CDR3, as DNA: TGCGCCAGCAGCCGAAGTGGGGAGGCTGGCGGGGAGCTGTTTTTT. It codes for CASSRSGEAGGELFF.

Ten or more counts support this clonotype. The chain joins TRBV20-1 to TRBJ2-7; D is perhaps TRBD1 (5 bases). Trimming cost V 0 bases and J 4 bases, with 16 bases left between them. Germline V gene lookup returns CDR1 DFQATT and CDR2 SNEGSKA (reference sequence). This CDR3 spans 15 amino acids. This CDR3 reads CSARDEKRQQYEQYF. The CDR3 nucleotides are TGCAGTGCTAGAGATGAAAAGAGACAGCAGTACGAGCAGTACTTC.

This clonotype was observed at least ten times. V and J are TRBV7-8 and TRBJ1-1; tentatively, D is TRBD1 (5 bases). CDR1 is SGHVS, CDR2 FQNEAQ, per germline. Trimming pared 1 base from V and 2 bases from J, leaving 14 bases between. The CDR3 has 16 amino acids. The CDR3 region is CASSLEVGLENTEAFF. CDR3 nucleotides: TGTGCCAGCAGCTTAGAAGTGGGGCTGGAAAACACTGAAGCTTTCTTT.

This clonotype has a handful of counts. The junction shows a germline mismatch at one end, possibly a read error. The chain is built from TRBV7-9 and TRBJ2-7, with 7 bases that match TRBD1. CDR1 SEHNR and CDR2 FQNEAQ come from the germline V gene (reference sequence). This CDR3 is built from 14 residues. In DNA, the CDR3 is TGTGCCAGCAGCACCGCGCGAGGGGGCCGCTACCCCAGATTC. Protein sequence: CASSTARGGRYPRF.

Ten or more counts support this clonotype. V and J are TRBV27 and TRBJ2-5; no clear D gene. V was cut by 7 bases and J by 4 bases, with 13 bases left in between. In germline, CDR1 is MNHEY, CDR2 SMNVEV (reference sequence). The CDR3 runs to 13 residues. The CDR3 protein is CASMSRSGETQYF. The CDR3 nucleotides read TGTGCCAGCATGTCACGCTCCGGAGAGACCCAGTACTTC.

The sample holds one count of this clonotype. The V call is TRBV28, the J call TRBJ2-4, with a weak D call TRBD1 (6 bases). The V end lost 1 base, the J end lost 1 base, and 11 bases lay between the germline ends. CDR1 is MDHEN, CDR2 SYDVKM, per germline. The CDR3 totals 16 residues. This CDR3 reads CASSLLGGAAKNIQYF. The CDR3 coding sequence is TGTGCCAGCAGTTTATTAGGGGGTGCGGCCAAAAACATTCAGTACTTC. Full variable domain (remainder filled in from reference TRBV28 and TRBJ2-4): DVKVTQSSRYLVKRTGEKVFLECVQDMDHENMFWYRQDPGLGLRLIYFSYDVKMKEKGDIPEGYSVSREKKERFSLILESASTNQTSMYLCASSLLGGAAKNIQYFGAGTRLSVL.

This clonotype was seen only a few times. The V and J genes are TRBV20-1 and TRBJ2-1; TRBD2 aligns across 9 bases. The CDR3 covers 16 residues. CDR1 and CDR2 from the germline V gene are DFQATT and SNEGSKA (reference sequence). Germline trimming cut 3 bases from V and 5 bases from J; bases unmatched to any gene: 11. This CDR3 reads CSARVAGALRNNEQFF. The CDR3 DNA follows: TGCAGTGCTAGGGTAGCGGGAGCCCTAAGGAACAATGAGCAGTTCTTC.

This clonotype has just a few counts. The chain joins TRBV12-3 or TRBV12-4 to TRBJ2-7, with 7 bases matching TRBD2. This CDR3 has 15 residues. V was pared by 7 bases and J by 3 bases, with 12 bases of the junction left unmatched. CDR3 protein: CASNIRASGGYEQYF. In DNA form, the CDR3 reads TGTGCCAGCAACATAAGGGCGTCGGGGGGCTACGAGCAGTACTTC.

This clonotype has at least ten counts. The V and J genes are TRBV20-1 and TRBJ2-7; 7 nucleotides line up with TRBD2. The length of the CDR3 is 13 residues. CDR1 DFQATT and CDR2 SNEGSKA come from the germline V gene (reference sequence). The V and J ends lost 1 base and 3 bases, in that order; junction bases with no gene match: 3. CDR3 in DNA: TGCAGTGCTAGAGCCGGGACTAACTACGAGCAGTACTTC. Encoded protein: CSARAGTNYEQYF.

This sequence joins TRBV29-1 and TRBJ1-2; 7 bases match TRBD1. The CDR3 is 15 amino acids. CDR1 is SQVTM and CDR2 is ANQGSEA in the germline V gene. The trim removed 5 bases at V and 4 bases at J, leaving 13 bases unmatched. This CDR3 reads CSVSMSTGLGYGYTF. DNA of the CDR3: TGCAGCGTTTCAATGTCGACAGGGCTGGGCTATGGCTACACCTTC. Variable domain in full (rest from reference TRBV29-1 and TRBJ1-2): SAVISQKPSRDICQRGTSLTIQCQVDSQVTMMFWYRQQPGQSLTLIATANQGSEATYESGFVIDKFPISRPNLTFSTLTVSNMSPEDSSIYLCSVSMSTGLGYGYTFGSGTRLTVV.

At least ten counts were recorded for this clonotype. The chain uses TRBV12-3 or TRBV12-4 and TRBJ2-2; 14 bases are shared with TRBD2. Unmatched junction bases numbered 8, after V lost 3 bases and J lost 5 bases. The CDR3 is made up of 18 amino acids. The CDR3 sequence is CASSFVGLAGVYTGELFF. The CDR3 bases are TGTGCCAGCAGTTTTGTGGGACTAGCGGGAGTGTATACCGGGGAGCTGTTTTTT.

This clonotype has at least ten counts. This CDR3 is CSARDRMGRNTEAFF. CDR3 nucleotides: TGCAGTGCTAGAGATAGGATGGGCAGAAACACTGAAGCTTTCTTT. V gene TRBV20-1 combines with J gene TRBJ1-1; D gene ambiguous. The germline V and J ends were trimmed by 0 bases and 2 bases, with 13 bases remaining between them. The germline V gene has CDR1 DFQATT and CDR2 SNEGSKA (reference sequence). The CDR3 runs to 15 residues.

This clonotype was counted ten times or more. CDR3 sequence reads: CASSLEGHTNTEAFF. CDR3 nucleotide sequence: TGCGCCAGCAGCTTGGAGGGACATACGAACACTGAAGCTTTCTTT. This rearrangement joins TRBV5-1 to TRBJ1-1, with a tentative D call TRBD1 (6 bases). The CDR3 extends over 15 amino acids. Germline assignment: CDR1 SGHRS and CDR2 YFSETQ. Trimming cost V 0 bases and J 1 base, with 10 bases left between them.

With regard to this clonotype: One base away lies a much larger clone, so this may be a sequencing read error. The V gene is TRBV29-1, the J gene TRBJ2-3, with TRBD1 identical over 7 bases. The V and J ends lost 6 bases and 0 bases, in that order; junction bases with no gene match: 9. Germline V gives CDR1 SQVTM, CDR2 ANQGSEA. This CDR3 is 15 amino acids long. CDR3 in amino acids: CSVGGWSGSTDTQYF. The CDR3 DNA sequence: TGCAGCGTAGGGGGCTGGAGTGGAAGCACAGATACGCAGTATTTT.

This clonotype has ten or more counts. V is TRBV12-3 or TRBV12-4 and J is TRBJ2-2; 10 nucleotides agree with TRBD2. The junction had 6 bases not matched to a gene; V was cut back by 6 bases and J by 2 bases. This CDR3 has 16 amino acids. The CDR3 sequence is CASSLSGRRNTGELFF. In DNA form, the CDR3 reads TGTGCCAGCAGCCTTAGCGGGAGGAGAAACACCGGGGAGCTGTTTTTT.

The CDR3 DNA sequence: TGTGCCAGCAGTACTGGTCACACCGGGGAGCTGTTTTTT. It encodes CASSTGHTGELFF. The rearrangement joins TRBV4-2 to TRBJ2-2; unclear D gene. Germline V gene lookup returns CDR1 LGHNA and CDR2 YNFKEQ. V was pared by 6 bases and J by 3 bases, with 8 bases between. The CDR3 spans 13 residues.